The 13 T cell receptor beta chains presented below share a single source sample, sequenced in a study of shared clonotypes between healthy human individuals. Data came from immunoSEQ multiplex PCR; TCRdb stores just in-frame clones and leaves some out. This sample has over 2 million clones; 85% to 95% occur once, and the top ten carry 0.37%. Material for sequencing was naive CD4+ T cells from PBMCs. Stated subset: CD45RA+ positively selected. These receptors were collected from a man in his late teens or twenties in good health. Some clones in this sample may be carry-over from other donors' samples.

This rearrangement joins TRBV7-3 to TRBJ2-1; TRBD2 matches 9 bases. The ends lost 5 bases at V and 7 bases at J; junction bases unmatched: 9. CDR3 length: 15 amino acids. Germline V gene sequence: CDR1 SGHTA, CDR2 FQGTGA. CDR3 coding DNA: TGTGCCAGCAGCCTAGCTAGCGGGAAGTGGAATGAGCAGTTCTTC. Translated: CASSLASGKWNEQFF.

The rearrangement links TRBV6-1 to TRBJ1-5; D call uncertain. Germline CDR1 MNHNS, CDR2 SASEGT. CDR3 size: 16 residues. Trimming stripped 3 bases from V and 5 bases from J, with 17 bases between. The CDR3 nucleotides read TGTGCCAGCAGTGATAGACCCAAGCCTGGGGATCAGCCCCAGCATTTT. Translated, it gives CASSDRPKPGDQPQHF.

This CDR3 is CASSPGAVLSGNTIYF. DNA of the CDR3: TGTGCCAGCAGCCCGGGGGCCGTCCTCTCTGGAAACACCATATATTTT. The chain links TRBV9 to TRBJ1-3; D possibly corresponds to TRBD1 (6 bases). Trimming took 4 bases from V and 0 from J, leaving 14 bases between them. The CDR3 extends over 16 amino acids. Per germline, CDR1 SGDLS and CDR2 YYNGEE.

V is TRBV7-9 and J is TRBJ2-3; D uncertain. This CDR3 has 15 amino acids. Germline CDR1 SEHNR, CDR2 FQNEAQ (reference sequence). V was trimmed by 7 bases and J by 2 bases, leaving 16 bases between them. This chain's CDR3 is CASNSDELTTDTQYF. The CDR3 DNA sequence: TGTGCCAGCAACTCCGACGAATTGACCACAGATACGCAGTATTTT.

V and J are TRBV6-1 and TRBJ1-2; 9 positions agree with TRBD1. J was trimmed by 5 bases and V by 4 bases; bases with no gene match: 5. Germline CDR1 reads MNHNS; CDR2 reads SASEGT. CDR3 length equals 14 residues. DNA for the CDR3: TGTGCCAGCAGTGGGACAGGGGCTAGGTATGGCTACACCTTC. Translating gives CASSGTGARYGYTF.

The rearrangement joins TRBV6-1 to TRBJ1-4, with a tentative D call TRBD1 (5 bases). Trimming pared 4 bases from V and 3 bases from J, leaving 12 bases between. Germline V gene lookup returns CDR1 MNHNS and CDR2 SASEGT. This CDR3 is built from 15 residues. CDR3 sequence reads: CASSAPGGANEKLFF. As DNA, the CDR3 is TGTGCCAGCAGTGCCCCGGGGGGGGCTAATGAAAAACTGTTTTTT.

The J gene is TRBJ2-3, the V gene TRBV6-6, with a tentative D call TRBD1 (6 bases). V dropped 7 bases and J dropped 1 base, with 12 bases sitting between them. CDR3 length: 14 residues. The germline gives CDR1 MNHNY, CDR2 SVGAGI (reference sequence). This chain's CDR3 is CASTGVLGTDTQYF. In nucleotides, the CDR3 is TGTGCCAGCACAGGGGTTCTAGGCACAGATACGCAGTATTTT.

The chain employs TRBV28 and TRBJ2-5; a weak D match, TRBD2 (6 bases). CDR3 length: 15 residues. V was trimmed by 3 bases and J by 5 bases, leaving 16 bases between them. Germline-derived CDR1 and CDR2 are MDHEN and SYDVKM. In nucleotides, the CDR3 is TGTGCCAGCAGTTTTTCTAGCGCCCGGCGGGAGACCCAGTACTTC. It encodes CASSFSSARRETQYF.

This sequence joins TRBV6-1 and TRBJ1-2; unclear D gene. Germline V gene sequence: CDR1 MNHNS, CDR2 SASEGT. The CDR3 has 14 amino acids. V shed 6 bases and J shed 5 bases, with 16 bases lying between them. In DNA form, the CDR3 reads TGTGCCAGCAGCAGTAACGGTGCAGAGTATGGCTACACCTTC. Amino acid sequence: CASSSNGAEYGYTF.

CDR3 DNA sequence: TGCGCCAGCAGCCCCTTGAGGACAGCGAACATCGTGGGTTGGGAGACCCAGTACTTC. It encodes CASSPLRTANIVGWETQYF. The chain has TRBV4-1 and TRBJ2-5; TRBD1 is a possible D gene (6 bases). The germline V gene has CDR1 MGHRA and CDR2 YSYEKL. The CDR3 totals 19 residues. V lost 4 bases to trimming and J lost 5 bases, with 29 bases between them.

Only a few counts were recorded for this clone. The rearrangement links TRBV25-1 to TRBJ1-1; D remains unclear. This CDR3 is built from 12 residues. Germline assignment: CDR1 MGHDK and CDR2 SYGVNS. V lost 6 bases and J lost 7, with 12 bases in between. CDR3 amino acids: CASSPAAYEAFF. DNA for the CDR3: TGTGCCAGCAGCCCCGCCGCGTATGAAGCTTTCTTT.

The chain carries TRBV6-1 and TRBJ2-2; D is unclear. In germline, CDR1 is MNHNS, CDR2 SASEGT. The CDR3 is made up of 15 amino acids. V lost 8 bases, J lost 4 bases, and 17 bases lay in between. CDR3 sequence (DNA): TGTGCCAGCCGGGCGCGAGCCATGCCCACCGGGGAGCTGTTTTTT. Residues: CASRARAMPTGELFF.

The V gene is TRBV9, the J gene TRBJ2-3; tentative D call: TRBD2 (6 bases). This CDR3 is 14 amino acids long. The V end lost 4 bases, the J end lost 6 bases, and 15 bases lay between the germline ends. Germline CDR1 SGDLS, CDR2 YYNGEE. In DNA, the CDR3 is TGTGCCAGCAGCCCCCAGACTAGTCTGGATACGCAGTATTTT. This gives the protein CASSPQTSLDTQYF. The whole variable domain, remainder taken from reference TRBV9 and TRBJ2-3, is DSGVTQTPKHLITATGQRVTLRCSPRSGDLSVYWYQQSLDQGLQFLIQYYNGEERAKGNILERFSAQQFPDLHSELNLSSLELGDSALYFCASSPQTSLDTQYFGPGTRLTVL.